Presented here are 2 T cell receptor beta chains from one specimen sequenced in a study of neurological immune-mediated disorders. TCRdb used MiXCR to reprocess the 5' RACE reads, holding one entry per CDR3 protein. The sample yields roughly 50,000 distinct CDR3 sequences, 15% to 20% seen once. Sequencing input: PBMCs. These receptors were obtained from a man in his fifties or sixties in good health.

The sample holds many counts of this clonotype. The chain employs TRBV27 and TRBJ2-7, with 7 bases matching TRBD1. The V gene's germline CDR1 is MNHEY and CDR2 SMNVEV (reference sequence). Trimming at V came to 2 bases and at J to 4 bases, leaving 5 bases not matched to a gene. This CDR3 spans 14 amino acids. CDR3 sequence (DNA): TGTGCCAGCAGTTTAAAGGGGGCGTCTTACGAGCAGTACTTC. Protein: CASSLKGASYEQYF.

This clonotype was seen repeatedly, ten times or more. J is TRBJ2-7 and V is TRBV15, with no clear D. CDR1 and CDR2 from the germline V gene are LNHNV and YYDKDF (reference sequence). Trimming shortened V by 0 bases and J by 6 bases, and 6 bases separated the two germline ends. This CDR3 has 12 residues. CDR3 loop: CATSRDQSEQYF. CDR3 DNA: TGTGCCACCAGCAGAGATCAAAGCGAGCAGTACTTC.